This T cell receptor beta chain was sequenced during a study of blood T cell repertoires in COVID-19 (TCRdb year 2020). Some background on the complete study: Collaborator samples came from the United States, Italy and Spain and covered acute and convalescent phases of COVID-19. The material from the prospective study consisted of cDNA or gDNA derived from T cells, B-cell-depleted T cells, or PBMCs. Deeply sampled blood TCRbeta repertoires from subjects exposed to, actively infected with, or recovered from COVID-19 were included in the dataset. The repertoires were released in a freely available public database intended as a resource for research on the immune response to SARS-CoV-2. Samples were obtained from the ongoing ImmuneRACE study (first 160 participants) and from 1,254 subjects provided by 6 global collaborators. The sample metadata nearly always contained a de-identified subject ID, COVID-19 status, age in years and sex. Where available, HLA class I and class II types were obtained from metadata supplied by the sample provider rather than from assay-based typing. Study-level results and caveats: The amount of clinical and demographic metadata varied by source and participant and was provided uncurated.

Collaborating institutions collected whole blood in K2EDTA tubes following their own protocols. For TCRbeta analysis, collaborators shipped samples in one of three forms: frozen whole blood, isolated PBMCs, or DNA extracted from either of those sample types. TCRbeta CDR3 regions were amplified from genomic DNA using the immunoSEQ Assay, a bias-controlled multiplex PCR. As for the authors' bioinformatics: The number of nucleated cells in each sample was estimated from the amplification of reference gene primers within the assay. Sequence reads were collapsed and filtered to measure the absolute abundance of every unique TCRbeta CDR3 rearrangement. For each sample, productive Simpson clonality was calculated as the square root of Simpson's diversity index across productive rearrangements. TCRdb holds this immuneACCESS table with in-frame rearrangements only. Some clones are missing; in checked studies, unresolved V genes explain under half, and the rest has no known cause. V, J and clone size reflect that table, while D and trimming were determined from the DNA. This sample gives about 20,000 clones in total; 70% to 90% of them show up just once. The ten most abundant clones make up about a third of the sample.

CDR1 and CDR2 (SGHNT, YYREEE) derive from the germline V gene (reference sequence). Taken from cysteine to phenylalanine, the CDR3 has 17 residues. Only the CDR3 region is kept as DNA, spanning 51 bases read in frame from base 1. Germline trimming amounts to 4 bases on V and 7 bases on J, with 12 as the count of junction bases outside the gene matches. Turning to this clone: Its antigen remains undetermined. No per-base quality is available; no much larger clone lies one base away.

The source is a human donor with active COVID-19. The donor label of this sample is uncertain. Recombination linked TRBV5-4 to TRBJ2-1; 12 central nucleotides agree with TRBD1. Sequencing was done on a sample of peripheral blood. The DNA sequence is as follows: TGTGCCAGCAGCACCGGACCCCCGGGACAGGGGGCGAATGAGCAGTTCTTC. This gives the protein CASSTGPPGQGANEQFF.